This record looks at one TCR beta chain sequence and its context. Investigators isolated RNA and reverse transcribed it into cDNA to act as the sequencing template. Profiling relied on immunoSEQ multiplex PCR, and the TCRdb table lists in-frame clones only, not all of them. The data contain 200,000 to 250,000 clones, roughly 56% of them singletons. This entry is derived from a study of CD8+ T cells in alopecia areata. Looking at the study overall: Severity of treated patients was scored by affected scalp percentage.

Germline V gene data show CDR1 as SQVTM and CDR2 as ANQGSEA. The CDR3 contains 21 residues. The J segment lost 3 bases and the V segment lost 7 bases, leaving 28 bases of the junction unmatched. Sample treatment: oral pan-JAK inhibitor, 5-10 mg twice daily. The chain uses TRBV29-1 and TRBJ1-2; 11 bases line up with TRBD1. This sample comprised CD4+ T cells sorted from blood, obtained at week 4, from a patient treated with tofacitinib. This TCR derives from a human donor with alopecia areata. CDR3 sequence: CSAYRRGTGGLRNRDDYGYTF. DNA for the CDR3: TGCAGCGCTTATCGAAGAGGGACAGGGGGGCTGCGAAACAGAGATGACTATGGCTACACCTTC.